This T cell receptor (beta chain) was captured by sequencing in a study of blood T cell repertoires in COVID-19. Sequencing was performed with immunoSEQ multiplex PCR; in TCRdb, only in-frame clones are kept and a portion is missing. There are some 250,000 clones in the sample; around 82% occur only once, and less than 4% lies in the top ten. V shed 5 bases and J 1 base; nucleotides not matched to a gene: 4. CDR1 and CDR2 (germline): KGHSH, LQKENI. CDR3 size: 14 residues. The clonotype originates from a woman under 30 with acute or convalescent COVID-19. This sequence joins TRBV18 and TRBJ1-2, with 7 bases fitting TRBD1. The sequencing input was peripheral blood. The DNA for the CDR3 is TGTGCCAGCTCAACGGACAGGAATAACTATGGCTACACCTTC. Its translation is CASSTDRNNYGYTF. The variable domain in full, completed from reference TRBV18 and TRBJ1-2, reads NAGVMQNPRHLVRRRGQEARLRCSPMKGHSHVYWYRQLPEEGLKFMVYLQKENIIDESGMPKERFSAEFPKEGPSILRIQQVVRGDSAAYFCASSTDRNNYGYTFGSGTRLTVV.